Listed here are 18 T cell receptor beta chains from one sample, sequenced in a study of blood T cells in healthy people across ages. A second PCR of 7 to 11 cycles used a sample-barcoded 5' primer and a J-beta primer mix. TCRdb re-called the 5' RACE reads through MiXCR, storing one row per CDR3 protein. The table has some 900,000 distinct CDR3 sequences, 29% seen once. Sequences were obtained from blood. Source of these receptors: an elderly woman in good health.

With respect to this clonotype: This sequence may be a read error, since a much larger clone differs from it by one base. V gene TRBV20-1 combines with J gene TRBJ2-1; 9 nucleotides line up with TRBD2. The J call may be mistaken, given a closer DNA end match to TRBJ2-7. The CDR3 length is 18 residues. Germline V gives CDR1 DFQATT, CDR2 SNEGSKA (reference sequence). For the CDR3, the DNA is TGCAGTGCTAGGTCCAGCCTGACTAGCGGCCACTCCTACAATGAGCAGTACTTC. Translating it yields CSARSSLTSGHSYNEQYF.

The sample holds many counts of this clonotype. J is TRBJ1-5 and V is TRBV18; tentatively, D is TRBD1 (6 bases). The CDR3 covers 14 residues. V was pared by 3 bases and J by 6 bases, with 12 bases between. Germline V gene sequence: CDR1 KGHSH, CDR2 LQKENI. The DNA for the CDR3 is TGTGCCAGCTCACCGAACAGGGATGGTCAGCCCCAGCATTTT. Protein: CASSPNRDGQPQHF.

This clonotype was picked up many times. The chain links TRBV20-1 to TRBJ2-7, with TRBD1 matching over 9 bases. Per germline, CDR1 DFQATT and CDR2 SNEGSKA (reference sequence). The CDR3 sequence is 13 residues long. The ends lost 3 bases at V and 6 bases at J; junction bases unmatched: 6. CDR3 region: CSARGQGGLEQYF. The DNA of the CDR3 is TGCAGTGCTAGGGGACAGGGTGGGCTCGAGCAGTACTTC.

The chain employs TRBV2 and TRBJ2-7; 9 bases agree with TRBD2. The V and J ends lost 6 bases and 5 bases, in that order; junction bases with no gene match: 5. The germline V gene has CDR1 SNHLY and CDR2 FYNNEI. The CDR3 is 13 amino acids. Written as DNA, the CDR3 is TGTGCCAGCAGGGTAGCGGGAGTGAACGAGCAGTACTTC. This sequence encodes CASRVAGVNEQYF.

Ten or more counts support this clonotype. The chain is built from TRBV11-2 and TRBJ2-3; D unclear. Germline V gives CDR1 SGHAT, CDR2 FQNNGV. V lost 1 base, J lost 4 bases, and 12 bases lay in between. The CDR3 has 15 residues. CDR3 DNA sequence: TGTGCCAGCAGCTTAGGTGGTCTTAAGTCAGATACGCAGTATTTT. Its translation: CASSLGGLKSDTQYF.

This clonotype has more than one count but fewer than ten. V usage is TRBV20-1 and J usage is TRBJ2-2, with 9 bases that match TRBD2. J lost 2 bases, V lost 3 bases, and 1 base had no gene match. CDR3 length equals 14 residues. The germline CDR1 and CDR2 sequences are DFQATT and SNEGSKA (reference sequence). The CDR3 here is CSARTSGNTGELFF. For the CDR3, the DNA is TGCAGTGCTAGGACTAGCGGAAACACCGGGGAGCTGTTTTTT.

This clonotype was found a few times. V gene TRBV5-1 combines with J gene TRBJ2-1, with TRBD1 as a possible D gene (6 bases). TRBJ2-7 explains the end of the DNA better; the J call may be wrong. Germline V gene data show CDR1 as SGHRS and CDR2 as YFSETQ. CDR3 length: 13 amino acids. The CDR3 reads CASSLDGDNEQYF. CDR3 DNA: TGCGCCAGCAGCCTGGACGGGGACAATGAGCAGTACTTC.

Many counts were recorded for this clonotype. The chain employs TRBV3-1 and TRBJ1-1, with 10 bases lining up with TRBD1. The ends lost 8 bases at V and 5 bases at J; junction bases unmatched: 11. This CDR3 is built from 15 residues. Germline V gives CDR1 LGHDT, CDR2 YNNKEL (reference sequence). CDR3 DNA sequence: TGTGCCAGCTCACCACCACGGACAGGGGGGACTGAAGCTTTCTTT. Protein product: CASSPPRTGGTEAFF. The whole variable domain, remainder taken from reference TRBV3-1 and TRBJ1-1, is DTAVSQTPKYLVTQMGNDKSIKCEQNLGHDTMYWYKQDSKKFLKIMFSYNNKELIINETVPNRFSPKSPDKAHLNLHINSLELGDSAVYFCASSPPRTGGTEAFFGQGTRLTVV.

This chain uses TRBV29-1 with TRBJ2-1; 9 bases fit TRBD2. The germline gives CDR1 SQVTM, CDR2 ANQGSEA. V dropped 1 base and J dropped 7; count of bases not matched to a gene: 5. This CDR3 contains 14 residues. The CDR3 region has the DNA TGCAGCGTTGAAGGCCTAGCGGGAATGAATGAGCAGTTCTTC. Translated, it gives CSVEGLAGMNEQFF.

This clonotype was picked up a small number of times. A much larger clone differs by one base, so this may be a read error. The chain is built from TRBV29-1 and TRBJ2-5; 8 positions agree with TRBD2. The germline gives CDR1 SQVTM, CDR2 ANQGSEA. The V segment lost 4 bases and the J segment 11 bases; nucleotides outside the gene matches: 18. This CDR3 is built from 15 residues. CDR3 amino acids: CSVASFGGGRNEQYF. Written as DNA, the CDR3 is TGCAGCGTTGCTTCATTCGGGGGGGGCCGGAATGAGCAGTACTTC.

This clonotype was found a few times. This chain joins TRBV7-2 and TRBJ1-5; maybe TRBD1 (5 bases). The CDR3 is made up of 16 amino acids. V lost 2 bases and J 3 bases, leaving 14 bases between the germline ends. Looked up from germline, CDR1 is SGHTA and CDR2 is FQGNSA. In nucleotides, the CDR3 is TGTGCCAGCAGCTTAACCGGGGTGGGGGTCAATCAGCCCCAGCATTTT. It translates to CASSLTGVGVNQPQHF.

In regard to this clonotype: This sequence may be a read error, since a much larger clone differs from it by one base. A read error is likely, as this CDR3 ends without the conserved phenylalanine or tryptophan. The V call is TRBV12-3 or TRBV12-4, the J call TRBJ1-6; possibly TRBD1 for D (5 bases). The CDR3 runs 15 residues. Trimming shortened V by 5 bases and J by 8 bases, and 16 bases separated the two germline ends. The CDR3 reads CASSVTRARDSPLHC. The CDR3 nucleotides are TGTGCCAGCAGTGTCACCAGGGCTAGAGATTCACCCCTCCACTGT.

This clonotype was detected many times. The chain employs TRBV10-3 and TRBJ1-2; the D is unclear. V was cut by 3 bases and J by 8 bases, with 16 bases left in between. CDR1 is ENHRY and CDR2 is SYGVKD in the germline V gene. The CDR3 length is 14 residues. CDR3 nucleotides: TGTGCCATCAGTGATAGGACCCACTCTAGGGGCTACACCTTC. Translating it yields CAISDRTHSRGYTF.

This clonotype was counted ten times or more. CDR3 loop: CASSWTGADNEQFF. The CDR3 DNA reads as TGTGCCAGCAGCTGGACAGGGGCCGACAATGAGCAGTTCTTC. The V call is TRBV7-9, the J call TRBJ2-1; 9 positions agree with TRBD1. V was clipped by 4 bases and J by 5 bases; unmatched bases: 3. Germline values: CDR1 SEHNR, CDR2 FQNEAQ (reference sequence). The CDR3 contains 14 residues. The entire variable domain, with the rest obtained from reference TRBV7-9 and TRBJ2-1, is as follows: DTGVSQNPRHKITKRGQNVTFRCDPISEHNRLYWYRQTLGQGPEFLTYFQNEAQLEKSRLLSDRFSAERPKGSFSTLEIQRTEQGDSAMYLCASSWTGADNEQFFGPGTRLTVL.

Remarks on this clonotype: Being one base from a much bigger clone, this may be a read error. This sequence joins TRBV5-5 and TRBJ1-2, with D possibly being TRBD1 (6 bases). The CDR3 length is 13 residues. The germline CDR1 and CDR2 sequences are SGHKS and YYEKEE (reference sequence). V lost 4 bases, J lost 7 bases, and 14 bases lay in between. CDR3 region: CASSPFRGGGYTF. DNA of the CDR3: TGTGCCAGCAGCCCCTTCAGGGGAGGTGGCTACACCTTC.

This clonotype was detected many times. CDR3 coding DNA: TGTGCCAGCAGGTCCGGGACAGCGAGCACAGATACGCAGTATTTT. Amino acids: CASRSGTASTDTQYF. The V call is TRBV12-3 or TRBV12-4, the J call TRBJ2-3, with 7 nucleotides matching TRBD1. CDR3 length equals 15 residues. V lost 6 bases, J lost 0 bases, and 6 bases stayed unmatched.

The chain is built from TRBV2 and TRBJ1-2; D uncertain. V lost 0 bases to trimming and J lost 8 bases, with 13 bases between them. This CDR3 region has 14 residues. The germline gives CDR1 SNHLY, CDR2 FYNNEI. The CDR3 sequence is CASSEAFGVSGYTF. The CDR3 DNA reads TGTGCCAGCAGTGAAGCGTTTGGGGTTAGCGGCTACACCTTC. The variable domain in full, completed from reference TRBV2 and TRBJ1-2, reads EPEVTQTPSHQVTQMGQEVILRCVPISNHLYFYWYRQILGQKVEFLVSFYNNEISEKSEIFDDQFSVERPDGSNFTLKIRSTKLEDSAMYFCASSEAFGVSGYTFGSGTRLTVV.

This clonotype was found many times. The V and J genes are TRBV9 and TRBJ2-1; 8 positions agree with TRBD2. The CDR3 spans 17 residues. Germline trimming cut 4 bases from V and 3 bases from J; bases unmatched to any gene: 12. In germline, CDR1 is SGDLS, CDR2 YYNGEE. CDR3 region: CASSPRLGTRVYNEQFF. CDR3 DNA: TGTGCCAGCAGCCCACGACTCGGGACTAGAGTCTACAATGAGCAGTTCTTC.